The next 3 T cell receptor beta chains were all read from a single sample in a study of T cell repertoires in cytomegalovirus infection. TCRdb reprocessed the reads via MiXCR and lists one record per CDR3 protein. The repertoire includes some 680,000 distinct CDR3 sequences, roughly 35% of them detected once, and around 2.6% sits in the top ten. The sample comprised PBMCs. These TCRs come from a human donor in good health (CMV status not recorded). Some clones in this sample may be carry-over from other donors' samples.

V is TRBV12-3 or TRBV12-4 and J is TRBJ1-2, with TRBD1 identical over 9 bases. The J segment lost 3 bases and the V segment lost 3 bases, leaving 11 bases of the junction unmatched. This CDR3 region has 17 residues. This chain's CDR3 is CASSFPPRQGVHYGYTF. For the CDR3, the DNA is TGTGCCAGCAGTTTCCCCCCCCGACAGGGGGTTCACTATGGCTACACCTTC.

This clonotype was found many times. A read error may produce the germline difference seen at one junction end. This chain links TRBV5-1 with TRBJ1-1; D gene unclear. The CDR3 extends over 14 amino acids. CDR1 SGHRS and CDR2 YFSETQ come from the germline V gene. The CDR3 here is CASSLGAGNTEAFF. The CDR3 bases are TGTGCCAGCAGTTTAGGTGCAGGAAACACTGAAGCTTTCTTT. Supplemented by reference TRBV5-1 and TRBJ1-1, the full variable domain reads KAGVTQTPRYLIKTRGQQVTLSCSPISGHRSVSWYQQTPGQGLQFLFEYFSETQRNKGNFPGRFSGRQFSNSRSEMNVSTLELGDSALYLCASSLGAGNTEAFFGQGTRLTVV.

The chain recombines TRBV20-1 with TRBJ2-1; possibly TRBD1 for D (5 bases). The germline V gene encodes CDR1 DFQATT and CDR2 SNEGSKA (reference sequence). V was cut by 4 bases and J by 0 bases, with 10 bases left in between. This CDR3 has 14 amino acids. DNA of the CDR3: TGCAGTGCTAAAGGGGTGAGCTCCTACAATGAGCAGTTCTTC. Its translation: CSAKGVSSYNEQFF.